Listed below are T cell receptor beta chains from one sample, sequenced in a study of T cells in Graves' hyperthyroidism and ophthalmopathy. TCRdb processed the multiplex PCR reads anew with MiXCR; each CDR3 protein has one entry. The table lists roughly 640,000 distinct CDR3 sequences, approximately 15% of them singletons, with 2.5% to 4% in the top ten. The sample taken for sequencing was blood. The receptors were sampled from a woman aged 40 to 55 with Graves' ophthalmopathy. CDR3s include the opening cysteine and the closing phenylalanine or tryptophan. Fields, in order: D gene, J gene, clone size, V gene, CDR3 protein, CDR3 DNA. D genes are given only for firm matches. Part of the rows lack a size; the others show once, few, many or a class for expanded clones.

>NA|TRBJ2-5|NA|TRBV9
CASSVVATGETQYF
TGTGCCAGCAGCGTAGTCGCCACGGGGGAGACCCAGTACTTC
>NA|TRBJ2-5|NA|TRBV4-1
CASSQTGGFETQYF
TGCGCCAGCAGCCAAACGGGCGGTTTTGAGACCCAGTACTTC
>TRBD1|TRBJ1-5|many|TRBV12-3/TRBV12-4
CASSFATGGFNQPQHF
TGTGCCAGCAGTTTCGCGACAGGGGGCTTCAATCAGCCCCAGCATTTT
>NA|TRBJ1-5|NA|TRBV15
CATSLDRSNQPQHF
TGTGCCACCAGTCTAGACAGGAGCAATCAGCCCCAGCATTTT
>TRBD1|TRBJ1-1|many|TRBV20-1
CSARSRDSNTEAFF
TGCAGTGCTAGAAGCCGGGACAGCAACACTGAAGCTTTCTTT
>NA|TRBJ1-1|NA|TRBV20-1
CSAILRREYEAFF
TGCAGTGCTATACTTCGAAGGGAGTATGAAGCTTTCTTT
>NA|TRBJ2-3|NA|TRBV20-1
CSAVLGDTQYF
TGCAGTGCCGTCCTTGGAGATACGCAGTATTTT
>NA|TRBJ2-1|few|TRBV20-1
CSASSIGELYNEQFF
TGCAGTGCTAGTTCAATCGGGGAATTGTACAATGAGCAGTTCTTC
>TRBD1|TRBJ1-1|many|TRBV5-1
CASSFGQVNRNTEAFF
TGCGCCAGCAGCTTCGGACAGGTCAACCGGAACACTGAAGCTTTCTTT
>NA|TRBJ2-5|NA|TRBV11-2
CASSLDLDGRQETQYF
TGTGCCAGCAGCTTAGATCTTGATGGGAGGCAAGAGACCCAGTACTTC
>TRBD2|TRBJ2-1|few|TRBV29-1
CSVGGSSYNEQFF
TGCAGCGTCGGGGGGAGCTCCTACAATGAGCAGTTCTTC
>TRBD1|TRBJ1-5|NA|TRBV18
CASWGQGSGQPQHF
TGTGCCAGCTGGGGACAGGGGTCGGGACAGCCCCAGCATTTT
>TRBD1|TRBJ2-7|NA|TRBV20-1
CSATQGQGVSYEQYF
TGCAGTGCTACCCAGGGACAGGGGGTATCCTACGAGCAGTACTTC
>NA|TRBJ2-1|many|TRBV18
CASSPGQNYNEQFF
TGTGCCAGCTCACCCGGACAGAACTACAATGAGCAGTTCTTC
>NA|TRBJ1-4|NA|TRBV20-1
CSARTSTNEKLFF
TGCAGTGCTAGGACCTCAACTAATGAAAAACTGTTTTTT
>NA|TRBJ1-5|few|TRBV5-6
CASSSREGQHISNQPQHF
TGTGCCAGCAGCTCCCGAGAGGGTCAACATATTAGCAATCAGCCCCAGCATTTT
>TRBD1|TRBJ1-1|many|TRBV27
CASSSQGQGNTEAFF
TGTGCCAGCAGTTCTCAGGGACAGGGGAACACTGAAGCTTTCTTT
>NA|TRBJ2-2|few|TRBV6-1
CASTGSTSHTGELFF
TGTGCCAGCACCGGCTCCACTTCCCACACCGGGGAGCTGTTTTTT
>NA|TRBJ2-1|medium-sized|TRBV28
CASSSWTVGNEQFF
TGTGCCAGCAGTTCCTGGACAGTTGGTAATGAGCAGTTCTTC
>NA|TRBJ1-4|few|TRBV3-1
CASSQGWREGEKLFF
TGTGCCAGCAGCCAAGGTTGGAGGGAAGGTGAAAAACTGTTTTTT
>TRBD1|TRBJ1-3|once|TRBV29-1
CSVASTTGPGNTIYF
TGCAGCGTTGCTAGCACGACAGGGCCTGGAAACACCATATATTTT
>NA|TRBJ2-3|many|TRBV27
CAIKPQDSRTDTQYF
TGTGCCATCAAACCCCAGGACTCCCGCACAGATACGCAGTATTTT
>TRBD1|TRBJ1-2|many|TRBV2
CASRGQGGRGGYTF
TGTGCCAGCAGGGGACAGGGGGGAAGAGGTGGCTACACCTTC
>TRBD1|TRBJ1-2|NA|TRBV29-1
CSVEGGDRADGYTF
TGCAGCGTTGAAGGCGGCGACAGGGCTGATGGCTACACCTTC
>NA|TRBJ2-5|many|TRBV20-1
CSAQGFGMQETQYF
TGCAGTGCCCAGGGTTTTGGAATGCAAGAGACCCAGTACTTC
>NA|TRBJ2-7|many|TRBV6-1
CASSEFAYEQYF
TGTGCCAGCAGTGAATTCGCCTACGAGCAGTACTTC
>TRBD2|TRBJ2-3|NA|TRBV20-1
CSARNSLAGKDAATDTQYF
TGCAGTGCTAGAAACTCCCTAGCGGGTAAAGACGCCGCCACAGATACGCAGTATTTT
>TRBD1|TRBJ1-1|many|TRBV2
CASSVGQGRGNTEAFF
TGTGCCAGCAGCGTGGGACAGGGGCGAGGGAACACTGAAGCTTTCTTT
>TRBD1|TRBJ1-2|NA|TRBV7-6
CASSTSPGQGLNGYTF
TGTGCCAGCAGCACTAGTCCGGGACAGGGACTAAATGGCTACACCTTC
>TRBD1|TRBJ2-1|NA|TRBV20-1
CSASGTANSHNEQFF
TGCAGTGCCTCCGGGACAGCCAACTCGCACAATGAGCAGTTCTTC
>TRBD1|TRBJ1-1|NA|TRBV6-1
CASSHRDRGTEAFF
TGTGCCAGCAGTCACCGGGACAGGGGGACTGAAGCTTTCTTT
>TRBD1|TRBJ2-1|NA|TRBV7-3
CASSLTGTGNYNEQFF
TGTGCCAGCAGCTTAACAGGGACAGGAAACTACAATGAGCAGTTCTTC
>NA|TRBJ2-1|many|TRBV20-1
CSATGNNEQFF
TGCAGTGCTACGGGAAACAATGAGCAGTTCTTC
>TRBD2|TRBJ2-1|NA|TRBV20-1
CSASGTSEAGPVGEQFF
TGCAGTGCTTCCGGGACTAGCGAGGCTGGCCCGGTCGGTGAGCAGTTCTTC
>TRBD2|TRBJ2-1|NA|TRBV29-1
CSVELAGGPGEQFF
TGCAGCGTTGAGCTAGCGGGAGGGCCAGGAGAGCAGTTCTTC
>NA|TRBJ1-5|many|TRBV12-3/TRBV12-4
CASARDSNQPQHF
TGTGCCAGCGCCCGAGACAGTAATCAGCCCCAGCATTTT
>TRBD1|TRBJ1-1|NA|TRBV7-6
CASSLIGQGSTEAFF
TGTGCCAGCAGCTTAATAGGACAGGGATCTACTGAAGCTTTCTTT
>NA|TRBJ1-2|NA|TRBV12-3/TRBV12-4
CASSLMAGSGGYTF
TGTGCCAGCAGTTTAATGGCAGGGTCGGGTGGCTACACCTTC
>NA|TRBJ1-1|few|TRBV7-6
CASSLASGGREILNTEAFF
TGTGCCAGCAGCTTAGCATCTGGCGGCAGGGAGATTCTGAACACTGAAGCTTTCTTT
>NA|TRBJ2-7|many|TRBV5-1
CASREYGDSIYEQYF
TGCGCCAGCAGAGAGTATGGGGACTCCATCTACGAGCAGTACTTC
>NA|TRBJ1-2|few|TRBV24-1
CATSDGGGRGYGYTF
TGTGCCACCAGTGATGGTGGGGGGCGCGGCTATGGCTACACCTTC
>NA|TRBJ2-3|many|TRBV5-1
CASSLYGSRTDTQYF
TGCGCCAGCAGCTTGTACGGGAGCCGCACAGATACGCAGTATTTT
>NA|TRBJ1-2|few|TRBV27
CASPREGGNGYTF
TGTGCCAGCCCCCGAGAGGGGGGGAATGGCTACACCTTC
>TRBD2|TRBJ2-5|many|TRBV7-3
CASSPSGGKETQYF
TGTGCCAGCAGCCCCTCGGGAGGGAAAGAGACCCAGTACTTC
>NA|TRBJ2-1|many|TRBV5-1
CASSLGPEQFF
TGCGCCAGCAGCTTGGGTCCAGAGCAGTTCTTC
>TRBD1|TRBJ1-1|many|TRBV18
CASSRQGGNTEAFF
TGTGCCAGCTCACGACAGGGGGGAAACACTGAAGCTTTCTTT
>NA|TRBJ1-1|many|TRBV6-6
CASSYIGVLNTEAFF
TGTGCCAGCAGTTACATAGGGGTTTTGAACACTGAAGCTTTCTTT
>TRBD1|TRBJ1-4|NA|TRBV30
CAWNRGYEKLFF
TGTGCCTGGAACAGGGGTTATGAAAAACTGTTTTTT
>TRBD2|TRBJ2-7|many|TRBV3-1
CASSRPGLAGGPTGEQYF
TGTGCCAGCAGCCGCCCGGGACTAGCGGGAGGCCCGACAGGCGAGCAGTACTTC
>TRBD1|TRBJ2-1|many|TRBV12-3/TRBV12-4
CASSSRGQALNNEQFF
TGTGCCAGCAGTTCAAGGGGACAGGCCTTAAACAATGAGCAGTTCTTC
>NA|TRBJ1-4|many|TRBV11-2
CASKPAGSGEKLFF
TGTGCCAGCAAGCCGGCGGGGAGCGGAGAAAAACTGTTTTTT
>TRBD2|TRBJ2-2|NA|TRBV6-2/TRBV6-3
CASSYSLAGGRNTGELFF
TGTGCCAGCAGTTACTCTCTCGCGGGGGGGCGTAACACCGGGGAGCTGTTTTTT
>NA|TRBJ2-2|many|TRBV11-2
CASSPGEGTGELFF
TGTGCCAGCAGCCCAGGGGAGGGCACCGGGGAGCTGTTTTTT
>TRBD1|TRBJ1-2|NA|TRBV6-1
CASSEGQGDPPPYGYTF
TGTGCCAGCAGTGAGGGACAGGGGGACCCTCCACCCTATGGCTACACCTTC
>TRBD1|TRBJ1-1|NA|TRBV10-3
CAISASDRDVSYTEAFF
TGTGCCATCAGTGCCTCTGACAGGGATGTTAGTTATACTGAAGCTTTCTTT
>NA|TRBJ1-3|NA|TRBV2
CASSEERSSGNTIYF
TGTGCCAGCAGTGAAGAGAGAAGCTCTGGAAACACCATATATTTT